The sequence of this TCR beta chain was determined in a study of blood T cell repertoires in COVID-19. Across the whole study: There were acute and convalescent COVID-19 samples, and they came from the United States, Italy and Spain. The cDNA or gDNA used as material had been derived from T cells, B-cell-depleted T cells, or PBMCs.

Original methodology: How many nucleated cells were present was estimated from reference gene primer amplification. Clones were read by immunoSEQ multiplex PCR, and TCRdb kept only the in-frame ones, dropping some. V and J calls and clone size are copied from that table; D and trimming were computed from the DNA. In the table there are around 93,000 clones, about 83% of which are singletons. There are 13 residues in the CDR3. V was clipped by 5 bases and J by 8 bases, with 15 bases between them. The germline gives CDR1 SGHVS, CDR2 FNYEAQ. The chain combines TRBV7-6 with TRBJ1-2; D might be TRBD1 (6 bases). This sequence originates from a human donor in a cohort sampled during active COVID-19. The sequenced sample consisted of peripheral blood. DNA of the CDR3: TGTGCCAGCAGCGGCAGGGGTAGGGACGGCTACACCTTC. The encoded protein is CASSGRGRDGYTF.